This T cell receptor (beta chain) was observed in a study of T cell changes during pregnancy in multiple sclerosis. TCRdb keeps only in-frame clones here, not all; method: immunoSEQ multiplex PCR. The sample includes about 110,000 clones, about 89% of them seen just once. The CDR3 sequence is 17 residues long. V was pared by 0 bases and J by 2 bases, with 5 bases of the junction left unmatched. CDR1 is ENHRY and CDR2 is SYGVKD in the germline V gene. This clonotype was obtained from a female donor with multiple sclerosis, enrolled in a pregnancy study. The specimen was peripheral blood, collected before pregnancy. The rearrangement joins TRBV10-3 to TRBJ2-2; 8 nucleotides align to TRBD2. CDR3 loop: CAISESAAGGNTGELFF. For the CDR3, the DNA is TGTGCCATCAGTGAGTCGGCTGCGGGGGGAAACACCGGGGAGCTGTTTTTT.